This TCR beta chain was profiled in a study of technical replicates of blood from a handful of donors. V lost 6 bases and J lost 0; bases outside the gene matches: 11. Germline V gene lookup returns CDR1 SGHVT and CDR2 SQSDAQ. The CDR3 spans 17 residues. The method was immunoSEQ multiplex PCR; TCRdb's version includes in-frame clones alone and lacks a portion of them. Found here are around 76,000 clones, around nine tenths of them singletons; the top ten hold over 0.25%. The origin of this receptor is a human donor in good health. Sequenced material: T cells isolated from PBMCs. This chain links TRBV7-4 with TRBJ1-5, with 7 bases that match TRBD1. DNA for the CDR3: TGTGCCAGCAGACATTACAGGGGAATTTTTAGCAATCAGCCCCAGCATTTT. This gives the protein CASRHYRGIFSNQPQHF.